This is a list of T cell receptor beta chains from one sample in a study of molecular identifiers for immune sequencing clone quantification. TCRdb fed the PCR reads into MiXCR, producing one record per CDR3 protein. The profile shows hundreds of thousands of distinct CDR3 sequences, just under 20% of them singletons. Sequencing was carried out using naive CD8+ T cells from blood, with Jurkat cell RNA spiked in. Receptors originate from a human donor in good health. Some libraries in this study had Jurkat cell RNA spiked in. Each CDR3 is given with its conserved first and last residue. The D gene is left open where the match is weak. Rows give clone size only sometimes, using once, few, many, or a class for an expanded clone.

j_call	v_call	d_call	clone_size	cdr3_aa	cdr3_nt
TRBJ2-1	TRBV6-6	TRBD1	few	CASSAGTGGYEQFF	TGTGCCAGCAGTGCCGGGACAGGGGGTTATGAGCAGTTCTTC
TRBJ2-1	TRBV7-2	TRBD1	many	CASSFRQGNEQFF	TGTGCCAGCAGCTTTCGACAGGGCAATGAGCAGTTCTTC
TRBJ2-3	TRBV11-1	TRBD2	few	CASSLEASGYTQYF	TGTGCCAGCAGCTTAGAGGCTAGCGGGTATACGCAGTATTTT
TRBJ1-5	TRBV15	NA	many	CATSSGQVNQPQHF	TGTGCCACCAGCAGCGGGCAGGTCAATCAGCCCCAGCATTTT
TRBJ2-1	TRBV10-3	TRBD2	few	CAIGNLAGVGNEQFF	TGTGCCATCGGCAATCTAGCGGGAGTGGGCAATGAGCAGTTCTTC
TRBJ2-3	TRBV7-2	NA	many	CASSLGGLTNTDTQYF	TGTGCCAGCAGCTTAGGAGGACTTACCAACACAGATACGCAGTATTTT
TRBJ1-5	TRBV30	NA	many	CAWSLGGLANQPQHF	TGTGCCTGGAGTCTGGGCGGATTAGCGAATCAGCCCCAGCATTTT
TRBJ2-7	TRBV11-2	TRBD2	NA	CASSDSGTGGHEQYF	TGTGCCAGCAGCGATAGCGGGACGGGAGGCCACGAGCAGTACTTC
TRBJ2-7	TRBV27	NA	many	CASTHPRRGSSYEQYF	TGTGCCAGCACCCATCCCAGACGGGGGAGCTCCTACGAGCAGTACTTC
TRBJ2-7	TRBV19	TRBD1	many	CASSPRQGAAEQYF	TGTGCCAGTAGTCCACGACAGGGGGCGGCCGAGCAGTACTTC
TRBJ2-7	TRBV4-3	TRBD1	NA	CASSQDIGQGYEQYF	TGCGCCAGCAGCCAAGATATAGGACAGGGCTACGAGCAGTACTTC
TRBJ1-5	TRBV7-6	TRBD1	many	CASSPGQGGGQPQHF	TGTGCCAGCAGCCCCGGACAGGGCGGGGGACAGCCCCAGCATTTT
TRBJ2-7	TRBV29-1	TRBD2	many	CSVVSGGGLAGGYEQYF	TGCAGCGTTGTCTCAGGGGGGGGACTAGCGGGGGGATACGAGCAGTACTTC
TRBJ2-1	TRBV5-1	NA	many	CASSWNKGIMDEQFF	TGCGCCAGCAGCTGGAACAAAGGTATAATGGATGAGCAGTTCTTC
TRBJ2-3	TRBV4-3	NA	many	CASSQEQLGTDTQYF	TGCGCCAGCAGCCAAGAACAGCTAGGCACAGATACGCAGTATTTT
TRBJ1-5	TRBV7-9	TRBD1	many	CASSGGTESNQPQHF	TGTGCCAGCAGCGGAGGGACAGAAAGCAATCAGCCCCAGCATTTT
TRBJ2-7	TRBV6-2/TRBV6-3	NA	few	CASSYSTLWAEQYF	TGTGCCAGCAGTTACTCCACACTCTGGGCGGAGCAGTACTTC
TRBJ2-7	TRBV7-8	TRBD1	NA	CASSAPGQGIYEQYF	TGTGCCAGCAGCGCCCCGGGACAGGGGATCTACGAGCAGTACTTC
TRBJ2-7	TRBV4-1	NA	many	CASSQVSGTMYEQYF	TGCGCCAGCAGCCAAGTGTCGGGGACCATGTACGAGCAGTACTTC
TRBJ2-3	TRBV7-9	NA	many	CASSRPSETDTQYF	TGTGCCAGCAGCCGGCCGAGCGAAACAGATACGCAGTATTTT
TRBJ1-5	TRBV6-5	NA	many	CASSPDGGNQPQHF	TGTGCCAGCAGCCCCGATGGTGGCAATCAGCCCCAGCATTTT
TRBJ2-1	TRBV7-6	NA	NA	CASSFELAPVEGKFF	TGTGCCAGCAGCTTTGAACTAGCCCCCGTCGAGGGGAAGTTCTTC
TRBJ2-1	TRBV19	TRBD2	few	CASSIEPSGIPDEQFF	TGTGCCAGTAGTATAGAACCAAGCGGGATCCCGGATGAGCAGTTCTTC
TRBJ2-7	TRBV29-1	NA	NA	CSVERGGPYEQYF	TGCAGCGTTGAAAGGGGAGGTCCCTACGAGCAGTACTTC
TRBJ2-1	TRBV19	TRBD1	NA	CASRQGRPYNEQFF	TGTGCCAGCAGACAGGGGCGCCCCTACAATGAGCAGTTCTTC
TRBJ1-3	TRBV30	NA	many	CAWSVLGNTIYF	TGTGCCTGGAGTGTATTGGGAAACACCATATATTTT
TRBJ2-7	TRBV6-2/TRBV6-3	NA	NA	CASSYSRGYEQHF	TGTGCCAGCAGTTACTCCAGGGGATACGAGCAGCACTTC
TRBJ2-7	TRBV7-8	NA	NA	CASSRGTLYEQYF	TGTGCCAGCAGCCGCGGGACACTTTACGAGCAGTACTTC
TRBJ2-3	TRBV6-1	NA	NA	CASSEDRQFLFTDTQYF	TGTGCCAGCAGTGAGGACAGACAGTTCCTCTTCACAGATACGCAGTATTTT
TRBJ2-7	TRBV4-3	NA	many	CASSQDRRGAGEQYF	TGCGCCAGCAGCCAAGATAGGAGGGGGGCGGGCGAGCAGTACTTC
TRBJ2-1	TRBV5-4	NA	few	CASSSPWSRAVGYNEQFF	TGTGCCAGCAGCTCCCCCTGGTCCCGGGCGGTGGGTTACAATGAGCAGTTCTTC
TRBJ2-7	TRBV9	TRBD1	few	CASSVGQGGVYEQYF	TGTGCCAGCAGCGTAGGACAGGGGGGGGTCTACGAGCAGTACTTC
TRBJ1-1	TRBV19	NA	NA	CASSVSHWTEAFF	TGTGCCAGTAGTGTTAGTCACTGGACTGAAGCTTTCTTT
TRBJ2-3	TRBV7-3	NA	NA	CASSPVGGTGTQYF	TGTGCCAGCAGCCCAGTCGGTGGCACAGGTACGCAGTATTTT
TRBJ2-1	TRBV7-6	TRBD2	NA	CASSLEAGAGGFWEQFF	TGTGCCAGCAGCTTGGAGGCGGGGGCGGGAGGTTTTTGGGAGCAGTTCTTC
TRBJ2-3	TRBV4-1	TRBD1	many	CASSQVTGVLVDTQYF	TGCGCCAGCAGCCAAGTCACAGGGGTTTTGGTAGATACGCAGTATTTT
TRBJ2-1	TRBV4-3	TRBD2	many	CASSPRTSANEQFF	TGCGCCAGCAGCCCGAGGACTAGCGCCAATGAGCAGTTCTTC
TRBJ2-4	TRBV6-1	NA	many	CASSETGLAKNIQYF	TGTGCCAGCAGTGAAACGGGTCTAGCCAAAAACATTCAGTACTTC
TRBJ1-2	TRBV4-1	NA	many	CASRKGVGQNYGYTF	TGCGCCAGCAGGAAGGGCGTCGGGCAAAACTATGGCTACACCTTC
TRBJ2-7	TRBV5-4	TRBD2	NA	CASSPGTSGGTYEQYF	TGTGCCAGCAGCCCCGGGACTAGCGGGGGAACCTACGAGCAGTACTTC
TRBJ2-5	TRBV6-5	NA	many	CASRSPQGPIQETQYF	TGTGCCAGCAGAAGCCCCCAGGGTCCTATCCAAGAGACCCAGTACTTC
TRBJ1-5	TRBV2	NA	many	CASSELGAGYQPQHF	TGTGCCAGCAGTGAATTGGGGGCCGGGTATCAGCCCCAGCATTTT
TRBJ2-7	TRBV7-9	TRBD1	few	CASSETDRAVHEQYF	TGTGCCAGCAGCGAAACGGACAGGGCGGTTCACGAGCAGTACTTC
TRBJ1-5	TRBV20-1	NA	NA	CSARPRDVPSNQPQHF	TGCAGTGCTAGACCGAGGGACGTTCCTAGCAATCAGCCCCAGCATTTT
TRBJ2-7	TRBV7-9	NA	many	CASSQDTWEQYF	TGTGCCAGCAGTCAGGACACGTGGGAGCAGTACTTC
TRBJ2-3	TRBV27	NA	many	CASSLAGRAPDTQYF	TGTGCCAGCAGTTTAGCGGGTCGGGCACCAGATACGCAGTATTTT
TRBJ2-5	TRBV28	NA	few	CASRSEWTAQETQYF	TGTGCCAGCAGGTCGGAGTGGACAGCTCAAGAGACCCAGTACTTC
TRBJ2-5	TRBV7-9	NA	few	CASSPSGAETQYF	TGTGCCAGCAGCCCTTCCGGGGCGGAGACCCAGTACTTC
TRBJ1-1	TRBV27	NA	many	CASSLKEYTEAFF	TGTGCCAGCAGTTTGAAAGAATACACTGAAGCTTTCTTT
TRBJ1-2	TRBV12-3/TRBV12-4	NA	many	CASTWVGDYGYTF	TGTGCCAGCACCTGGGTAGGGGACTATGGCTACACCTTC
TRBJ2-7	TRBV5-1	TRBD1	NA	CASSLYWDRGLEQYF	TGCGCCAGCAGCTTATACTGGGACAGGGGGCTTGAGCAGTACTTC
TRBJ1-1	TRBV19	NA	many	CASSILRGSEAFF	TGTGCCAGTAGTATACTCCGGGGGAGTGAAGCTTTCTTT
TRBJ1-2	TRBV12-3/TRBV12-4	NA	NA	CASRLPRGGYTF	TGTGCCAGCAGGTTACCCCGCGGGGGCTACACCTTC
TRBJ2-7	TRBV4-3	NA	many	CASSQEARLGSYEQYF	TGCGCCAGCAGCCAAGAAGCAAGGCTAGGTTCCTACGAGCAGTACTTC